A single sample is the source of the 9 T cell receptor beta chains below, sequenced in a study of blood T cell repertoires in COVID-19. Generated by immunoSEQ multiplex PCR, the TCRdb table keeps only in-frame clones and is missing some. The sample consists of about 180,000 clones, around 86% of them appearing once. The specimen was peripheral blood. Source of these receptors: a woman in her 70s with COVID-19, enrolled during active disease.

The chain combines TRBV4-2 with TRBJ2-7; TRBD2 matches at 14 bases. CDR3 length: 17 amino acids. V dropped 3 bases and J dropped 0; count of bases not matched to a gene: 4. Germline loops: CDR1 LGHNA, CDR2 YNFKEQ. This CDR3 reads CASSQGLAGALSYEQYF. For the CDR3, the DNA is TGTGCCAGCAGCCAGGGACTAGCGGGAGCCCTCTCCTACGAGCAGTACTTC.

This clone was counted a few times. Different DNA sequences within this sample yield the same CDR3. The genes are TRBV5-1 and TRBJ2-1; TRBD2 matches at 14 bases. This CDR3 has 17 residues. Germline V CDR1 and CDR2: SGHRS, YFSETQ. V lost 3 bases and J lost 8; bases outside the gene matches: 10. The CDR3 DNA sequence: TGCGCCAGCAGCTCCGGACTAGCGGGAGGCCCCCGCGATGAGCAGTTCTTC. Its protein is CASSSGLAGGPRDEQFF.

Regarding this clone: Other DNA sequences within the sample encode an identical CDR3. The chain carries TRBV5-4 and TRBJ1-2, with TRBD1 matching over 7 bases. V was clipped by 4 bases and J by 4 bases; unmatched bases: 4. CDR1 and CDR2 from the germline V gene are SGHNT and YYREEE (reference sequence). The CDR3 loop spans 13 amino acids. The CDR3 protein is CASSPDRAYGYTF. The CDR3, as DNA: TGTGCCAGCAGCCCCGACAGGGCCTATGGCTACACCTTC.

The CDR3 sequence: CASSLVAGGYNEQFF. The CDR3 nucleotides read TGTGCCAGCAGCTTAGTGGCGGGAGGGTACAATGAGCAGTTCTTC. The chain carries TRBV7-3 and TRBJ2-1, with 9 bases that match TRBD2. The V gene end was trimmed by 2 bases and the J gene end by 4 bases; junction bases not matched to a gene: 3. Germline V gives CDR1 SGHTA, CDR2 FQGTGA. The CDR3 consists of 15 residues.

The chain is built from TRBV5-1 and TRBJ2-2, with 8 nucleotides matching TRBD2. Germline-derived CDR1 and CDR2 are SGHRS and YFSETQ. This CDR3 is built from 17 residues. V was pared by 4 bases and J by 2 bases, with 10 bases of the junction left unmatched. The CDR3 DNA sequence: TGCGCCAGCAGCCGCCAGGTGAGCGGGAGAAACACCGGGGAGCTGTTTTTT. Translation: CASSRQVSGRNTGELFF.

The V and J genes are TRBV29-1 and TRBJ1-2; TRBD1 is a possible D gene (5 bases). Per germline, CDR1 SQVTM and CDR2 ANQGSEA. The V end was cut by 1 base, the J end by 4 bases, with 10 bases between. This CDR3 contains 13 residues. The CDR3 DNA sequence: TGCAGCGTTGAAGTTAAGGGGCCCTATGGCTACACCTTC. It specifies CSVEVKGPYGYTF.

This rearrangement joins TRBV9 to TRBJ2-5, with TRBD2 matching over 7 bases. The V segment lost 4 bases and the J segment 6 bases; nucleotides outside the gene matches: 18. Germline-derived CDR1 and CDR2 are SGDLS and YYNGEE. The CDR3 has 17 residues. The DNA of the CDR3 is TGTGCCAGCAGCCCCCCAATTGGTGGCGGGAGTACACAGACCCAGTACTTC. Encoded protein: CASSPPIGGGSTQTQYF.

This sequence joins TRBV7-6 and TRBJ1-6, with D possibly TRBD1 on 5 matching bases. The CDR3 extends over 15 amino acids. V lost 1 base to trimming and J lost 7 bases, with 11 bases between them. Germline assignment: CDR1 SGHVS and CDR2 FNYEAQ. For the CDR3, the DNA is TGTGCCAGCAGCTTAGGGGGCCAGGGCAATTCACCCCTCCACTTT. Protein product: CASSLGGQGNSPLHF. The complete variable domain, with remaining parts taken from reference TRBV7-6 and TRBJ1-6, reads GAGVSQSPRYKVTKRGQDVALRCDPISGHVSLYWYRQALGQGPEFLTYFNYEAQQDKSGLPNDRFSAERPEGSISTLTIQRTEQRDSAMYRCASSLGGQGNSPLHFGNGTRLTVT.

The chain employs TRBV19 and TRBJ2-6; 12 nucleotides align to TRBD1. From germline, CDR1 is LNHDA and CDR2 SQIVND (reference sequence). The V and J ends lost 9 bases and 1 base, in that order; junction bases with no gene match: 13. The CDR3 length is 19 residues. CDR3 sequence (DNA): TGTGCCAGCTATCCTTCCCGGGACAGGGGGCTATCTGGGGCCAACGTCCTGACTTTC. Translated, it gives CASYPSRDRGLSGANVLTF.